The next 32 T cell receptor beta chains were all read from a single sample in a study of regulatory T cells in long-lasting Graves disease. Libraries of TCR beta came from iRepertoire HTBI primers plus Arm-PCR of CDR3 regions. One entry per CDR3 protein results from TCRdb running MiXCR on the multiplex PCR reads. This sample has approximately 470,000 distinct CDR3 sequences, with 15% to 20% found just once. Time point meaning: newly diagnosed GD, antithyroid drugs for less than 3 months. RNA isolated from PBMCs was used to make the TCR library. Another study also made use of these data, one on T cells in Graves' hyperthyroidism and ophthalmopathy.

Source: peripheral blood mononuclear cells (PBMCs), taken at new diagnosis, from a patient treated with antithyroid drugs. Every receptor here comes from a man aged 40-55 years with Graves disease.

This clonotype has a count of ten or more. The rearrangement joins TRBV3-1 to TRBJ2-1, with TRBD2 identical over 13 bases. J was trimmed by 8 bases and V by 2 bases; bases with no gene match: 6. This CDR3 region has 16 residues. CDR1 and CDR2 (germline): LGHDT, YNNKEL (reference sequence). The CDR3 coding sequence is TGTGCCAGCAGCCAAACTAGCGGGAGGGCCCGGGATGAGCAGTTCTTC. Amino acid sequence: CASSQTSGRARDEQFF.

As concerns this clonotype: One junction end disagrees with the germline gene, perhaps due to a read error. V gene TRBV10-3 combines with J gene TRBJ1-3; D gene uncertain. In germline, CDR1 is ENHRY, CDR2 SYGVKD. CDR3 size: 14 residues. The CDR3 loop reads CAISQTDSGNTTYF. CDR3 sequence (DNA): TGTGCCATCAGTCAGACGGACTCTGGAAACACCACATATTTT.

This clonotype was counted many times. This sequence joins TRBV12-3 or TRBV12-4 and TRBJ2-3, with D perhaps TRBD2 (6 bases). V was clipped by 5 bases and J by 2 bases, with 14 bases between them. The CDR3 covers 15 residues. DNA of the CDR3: TGTGCCAGCAGTCAACATAGCGGAAACACAGATACGCAGTATTTT. It yields the protein CASSQHSGNTDTQYF.

In regard to this clonotype: This may be a read error, as it is one base from a much larger clone. V gene TRBV20-1 combines with J gene TRBJ1-1, with D possibly TRBD1 on 6 matching bases. Germline loops: CDR1 DFQATT, CDR2 SNEGSKA (reference sequence). Trimming removed 8 bases at V and 3 bases at J, with 13 bases between. The CDR3 length is 12 residues. CDR3 DNA sequence: TGCAGTTCCGGAGGGGGGGACACTGAAGCTTTCTTT. Translation gives CSSGGGDTEAFF.

The chain carries TRBV20-1 and TRBJ1-2; D possibly corresponds to TRBD1 (5 bases). The germline gives CDR1 DFQATT, CDR2 SNEGSKA (reference sequence). This CDR3 has 15 residues. V was pared by 5 bases and J by 0 bases, with 16 bases between. The CDR3 DNA sequence: TGCAGTGCTGGAATTGGGGGGGGAGCTAACTATGGCTACACCTTC. Protein product: CSAGIGGGANYGYTF.

The CDR3 DNA follows: TGTGCCAGCAGTTCAGGACTCCCGCCGGATACGCAGTATTTT. Protein sequence: CASSSGLPPDTQYF. This chain joins TRBV12-3 or TRBV12-4 and TRBJ2-3, with D possibly TRBD2 on 5 matching bases. CDR3 length equals 14 residues. V was trimmed by 4 bases and J by 6 bases, leaving 14 bases between them.

About this clonotype itself: One end of the junction does not line up with germline, which may come from a read error. The chain is built from TRBV5-6 and TRBJ2-2; D is possibly TRBD2 (6 bases). In germline, CDR1 is SGHDT, CDR2 YYEEEE. CDR3 length: 14 residues. The CDR3 nucleotides read TGTGCCGGCAGCCGCGGGACTCGGGCCGGGGAGCTGTTTTTT. It translates to CAGSRGTRAGELFF.

The V call is TRBV7-9, the J call TRBJ1-5, with D hard to call. Per germline, CDR1 SEHNR and CDR2 FQNEAQ (reference sequence). The V end was cut by 4 bases, the J end by 3 bases, with 7 bases between. The length of the CDR3 is 13 residues. The CDR3 DNA sequence: TGTGCCAGCAGCTCTATATCCAATCAGCCCCAGCATTTT. Translated, it gives CASSSISNQPQHF.

In regard to this clonotype: One junction end does not reproduce the germline sequence, and a read error may be involved. The chain carries TRBV4-2 and TRBJ2-5; no firm D call. The CDR3 loop spans 14 amino acids. Germline values: CDR1 LGHNA, CDR2 YNFKEQ. The CDR3 DNA follows: TGCGCCAGCAGCCAAGATGGTCTAAAAGAGACCCAGTACTTC. It codes for CASSQDGLKETQYF.

Ten or more counts support this clonotype. The chain combines TRBV28 with TRBJ2-1, with no clear D. The CDR3 has 14 amino acids. V was cut by 4 bases and J by 4 bases, with 11 bases left in between. Germline CDR1 MDHEN, CDR2 SYDVKM. The CDR3 nucleotides are TGTGCCAGCAGTTCAGGCCATTTTTACAATGAGCAGTTCTTC. This codes for CASSSGHFYNEQFF.

This clonotype was seen repeatedly, ten times or more. The chain is built from TRBV6-5 and TRBJ1-2; D might be TRBD1 (5 bases). V was shortened by 2 bases and J by 2 bases, with 12 bases between the two germline ends. CDR1 is MNHEY and CDR2 is SVGAGI in the germline V gene. The CDR3 totals 15 residues. The CDR3 DNA reads TGTGCCAGCAGTTACGGCCAAAGGGGAAACTATGGCTACACCTTC. Its translation is CASSYGQRGNYGYTF.

V gene TRBV7-9 combines with J gene TRBJ1-4; D remains unclear. Looked up from germline, CDR1 is SEHNR and CDR2 is FQNEAQ (reference sequence). The V and J ends lost 4 bases and 12 bases respectively, with 15 bases between them. This CDR3 spans 13 amino acids. CDR3 amino acids: CASSSGRRQELFF. CDR3 sequence (DNA): TGTGCCAGCAGCTCCGGACGGCGGCAGGAACTGTTTTTT.

This clonotype turned up a few times. This may come from a read error, since a much larger clone is one base off. This chain joins TRBV28 and TRBJ1-1, with D possibly being TRBD1 (6 bases). The CDR3 length is 15 residues. Germline loops: CDR1 MDHEN, CDR2 SYDVKM. This CDR3 reads CAGSLRPGARTEAFF. CDR3 DNA sequence: TGTGCCGGCAGTTTAAGGCCGGGGGCGCGCACTGAAGCTTTCTTT.

This clonotype came up a few times. The rearrangement joins TRBV7-2 to TRBJ2-7, with D possibly TRBD2 on 6 matching bases. V was cut by 4 bases and J by 1 base, with 14 bases left in between. This CDR3 is built from 15 residues. In germline, CDR1 is SGHTA, CDR2 FQGNSA. The CDR3 sequence is CASSSKEGLSYEQYF. DNA of the CDR3: TGTGCCAGCAGCTCCAAGGAGGGTCTTTCCTACGAGCAGTACTTC.

As to this clonotype: A much more abundant neighbour one base away suggests this may be a read error. Without the conserved terminal phenylalanine or tryptophan, this CDR3 likely stems from a read error. The rearrangement uses TRBV28 and TRBJ2-5; D is uncertain. The germline gives CDR1 MDHEN, CDR2 SYDVKM. The CDR3 totals 14 residues. CDR3 DNA: TGTGCAAGCAGGTTGGGGAAGGCACAAGAGACCCAGTACCTC. It is translated as CASRLGKAQETQYL.

Turning to this clonotype: Since a much larger clone is just one base distant, this may be a read error. This chain connects TRBV27 to TRBJ2-7; weak D call: TRBD1 (5 bases). The V and J ends lost 5 bases and 7 bases respectively, with 18 bases between them. The CDR3 covers 14 residues. Germline lookup yields CDR1 MNHEY and CDR2 SMNVEV (reference sequence). CDR3 DNA sequence: TGTGCCAGCAGTCCGGACAAGGTTTGGAATGAGCAGTACTTC. It specifies CASSPDKVWNEQYF.

The V and J genes are TRBV20-1 and TRBJ2-1, with TRBD2 as a possible D gene (5 bases). This CDR3 is 13 amino acids long. The germline V gene has CDR1 DFQATT and CDR2 SNEGSKA (reference sequence). Trimming cost V 0 bases and J 9 bases, with 12 bases left between them. CDR3 DNA: TGCAGTGCTAGAGATAGAGGGTTGGGTGAGCAGTTCTTC. Its translation is CSARDRGLGEQFF.

Many counts were recorded for this clonotype. The gene calls are TRBV5-1 and TRBJ2-7; TRBD1 matches 7 bases. CDR3 size: 15 residues. Germline V gene data show CDR1 as SGHRS and CDR2 as YFSETQ. Trimming took 4 bases from V and 7 from J; bases not matched to a gene: 14. This CDR3 reads CASSQGTEVATEQYF. The CDR3 region has the DNA TGCGCCAGCAGCCAAGGGACAGAAGTAGCTACTGAGCAGTACTTC.

The chain uses TRBV7-3 and TRBJ2-2, with TRBD2 identical over 8 bases. This CDR3 has 16 residues. J gave up 4 bases and V 2 bases, and 6 bases lay outside the gene matches. Germline V gene lookup returns CDR1 SGHTA and CDR2 FQGTGA. The CDR3 loop reads CASSLYGLAGTGELFF. In nucleotides, the CDR3 is TGTGCCAGCAGCTTATACGGGCTAGCGGGCACCGGGGAGCTGTTTTTT.

Many counts were recorded for this clonotype. The chain joins TRBV28 to TRBJ2-1; 15 bases are a match to TRBD2. V dropped 2 bases and J dropped 5; count of bases not matched to a gene: 7. Germline loops: CDR1 MDHEN, CDR2 SYDVKM. The CDR3 is 18 amino acids. CDR3 in DNA: TGTGCCAGCAGTTTACCCCGGACTAGCGGGAGGGCCAACAATGAGCAGTTCTTC. Translating it yields CASSLPRTSGRANNEQFF.

The rearrangement joins TRBV19 to TRBJ1-1; D gene uncertain. V gave up 3 bases and J gave up 3 bases, with 11 bases separating them. The CDR3 contains 14 residues. The germline gives CDR1 LNHDA, CDR2 SQIVND (reference sequence). CDR3: CASSIKEGYTEAFF. The CDR3, as DNA: TGTGCCAGTAGTATCAAGGAGGGTTACACTGAAGCTTTCTTT.

This clonotype has only a few counts. This sequence joins TRBV20-1 and TRBJ2-3, with 13 positions matching TRBD2. The germline gives CDR1 DFQATT, CDR2 SNEGSKA (reference sequence). The CDR3 contains 15 residues. The CDR3: CRAVTSGGGTDTQYF. The CDR3 DNA follows: TGCAGGGCCGTTACTAGCGGGGGGGGTACAGATACGCAGTATTTT.

This clonotype was found many times. The chain has TRBV3-1 and TRBJ1-3; D gene ambiguous. This CDR3 is built from 15 residues. CDR1 is LGHDT and CDR2 is YNNKEL in the germline V gene (reference sequence). With 1 base removed from V and 0 bases from J, the gap between germline ends came to 7 bases. The CDR3 coding sequence is TGTGCCAGCAGCCAAGCGGCATCCTCTGGAAACACCATATATTTT. It encodes CASSQAASSGNTIYF.

As regards this clonotype: A clone one base away is much larger, so this may be a read error. The rearrangement joins TRBV11-2 to TRBJ2-5; the D gene is possibly TRBD1 (6 bases). Germline V gene lookup returns CDR1 SGHAT and CDR2 FQNNGV. The CDR3 length is 15 residues. The V end lost 4 bases, the J end lost 5 bases, and 17 bases lay between the germline ends. CDR3 sequence: CASSSASADRETQYF. The CDR3 nucleotides are TGTGCCAGCAGCTCGGCGTCCGCCGACAGGGAGACCCAGTACTTC.

This clonotype was counted a few times. The rearrangement joins TRBV5-1 to TRBJ2-7; perhaps TRBD2 as D (6 bases). The CDR3 runs to 16 residues. V was pared by 0 bases and J by 2 bases, with 15 bases between. Germline V gene data show CDR1 as SGHRS and CDR2 as YFSETQ. The CDR3 reads CASSLEAAGSPYEQYF. The CDR3 nucleotides read TGCGCCAGCAGCTTGGAAGCGGCGGGATCCCCCTACGAGCAGTACTTC.

This clonotype has more than one count but fewer than ten. This sequence joins TRBV20-1 and TRBJ1-2, with 8 bases aligning to TRBD1. Germline CDR1 DFQATT, CDR2 SNEGSKA (reference sequence). This CDR3 spans 17 amino acids. The trim removed 1 base at V and 8 bases at J, leaving 18 bases unmatched. CDR3 protein: CSARVTPGQGGGVGYTF. The CDR3 bases are TGCAGTGCTAGAGTCACCCCCGGACAGGGTGGGGGAGTGGGCTACACCTTC.

This chain uses TRBV6-1 with TRBJ2-7, with unresolved D. Germline V gives CDR1 MNHNS, CDR2 SASEGT. Between the trimmed V and J ends, which lost 6 bases and 3 bases, there was a span of 12 bases. This CDR3 is built from 13 residues. CDR3 nucleotides: TGTGCCAGCAGCCGCCTCTTAAACTACGAGCAGTACTTC. Amino acid sequence: CASSRLLNYEQYF.

This clonotype was seen many times. This chain connects TRBV19 to TRBJ2-1; D ambiguous. From germline, CDR1 is LNHDA and CDR2 SQIVND (reference sequence). V lost 3 bases, J lost 1 base, and 13 bases lay in between. The CDR3 sequence is 16 residues long. CDR3 sequence reads: CASSIAATPSYNEQFF. In nucleotides, the CDR3 is TGTGCCAGTAGTATTGCCGCGACCCCTTCCTACAATGAGCAGTTCTTC.

The chain carries TRBV4-1 and TRBJ2-1; 7 bases fit TRBD1. The CDR3 is made up of 16 amino acids. CDR1 and CDR2 (germline): MGHRA, YSYEKL. V lost 4 bases and J lost 5; bases outside the gene matches: 11. CDR3 sequence: CASSPIWRDRDNEQFF. CDR3 in DNA: TGCGCCAGCAGCCCCATTTGGAGAGACAGGGACAATGAGCAGTTCTTC.

This clonotype has a handful of counts. The V gene is TRBV7-9, the J gene TRBJ2-5; 7 bases align to TRBD1. Trimming removed 5 bases from V and 1 base from J; junction bases left unmatched: 7. Germline CDR1 SEHNR, CDR2 FQNEAQ (reference sequence). This CDR3 contains 15 residues. CDR3 sequence reads: CASSHPRTGQETQYF. CDR3 DNA: TGTGCCAGCAGCCACCCCCGGACAGGCCAAGAGACCCAGTACTTC. The full variable domain, rest sourced from reference TRBV7-9 and TRBJ2-5, is DTGVSQNPRHKITKRGQNVTFRCDPISEHNRLYWYRQTLGQGPEFLTYFQNEAQLEKSRLLSDRFSAERPKGSFSTLEIQRTEQGDSAMYLCASSHPRTGQETQYFGPGTRLLVL.

The rearrangement joins TRBV6-1 to TRBJ2-3; D gene ambiguous. The CDR3 sequence is 13 residues long. V lost 2 bases to trimming and J lost 2 bases, with 5 bases between them. Germline V CDR1 and CDR2: MNHNS, SASEGT. The CDR3: CASSEMDTDTQYF. The CDR3 region has the DNA TGTGCCAGCAGTGAAATGGACACAGATACGCAGTATTTT.

This clonotype was observed many times. V gene TRBV6-1 combines with J gene TRBJ2-7; TRBD1 matches 9 bases. V lost 10 bases to trimming and J lost 4 bases; unmatched junction nucleotides: 11. Germline assignment: CDR1 MNHNS and CDR2 SASEGT. The CDR3 loop spans 14 amino acids. The CDR3 sequence is CATRTGTGPYEQYF. The CDR3 DNA reads as TGTGCCACCAGAACCGGGACAGGGCCGTACGAGCAGTACTTC.